The entry below gives a single T cell receptor beta chain sequence along with its context. Only a few counts were recorded for this clonotype. It has no known antigen specificity. No clone much larger than this one lies a single base away; base qualities are absent. The CDR3 runs 16 residues from the cysteine to the phenylalanine. Here the CDR3 DNA is all that survives: 48 bases in frame from base 1. According to the germline V gene, CDR1 reads SQVTM and CDR2 reads ANQGSEA. V was cut back by 0 bases and J by 0 bases, leaving a gap of 12 bases between them. The run used an Illumina HiSeq 2500. Quantitative 5'-RACE with molecular barcodes was the method used to prepare the TCR beta libraries. As for the authors' bioinformatics: To identify disease-linked TCR variants, a new computational method was used, one built on a probabilistic model of VDJ rearrangement. In TCRdb, the public reads were trimmed at Q25 with fastp and aligned with MiXCR, with productive beta chains retained. Rows merge per CDR3 protein into single entries with the most common DNA and genes. The V and J calls and clone size come from TCRdb's table, not from the authors' own analysis. Across this sample there are some 290,000 distinct CDR3 sequences, with 20% seen only once. The ten largest clones take up 7.8% of the sample.

This specimen belongs to a study of CD8 T cells in ankylosing spondylitis (dated by TCRdb to about 2017). A note on the overall study: The study set out to find disease-linked TCR variants by profiling T cell receptor beta repertoires in ankylosing spondylitis patients and healthy donors. The full study cohort was made up of under 30 ankylosing spondylitis patients and 108 healthy donors. Peripheral blood samples were taken, and synovial fluid was additionally collected from ankylosing spondylitis patients.

The paper as a whole reports these results and caveats: Some TCR beta motif variants had previously been reported in synovial fluid and blood of reactive arthritis patients, which suggested common disease-initiation mechanisms. The disease-linked clones were reported as significantly enriched in matched synovial fluid samples from ankylosing spondylitis patients. In peripheral blood, the disease-linked clones were found at relatively low frequencies and had a CD8+ phenotype. A TCR beta motif of eight highly homologous amino acid variants appeared characteristic of blood from ankylosing spondylitis patients.

Source material: blood, either unsorted or a sorted T cell fraction (not recorded which). The rearrangement combines TRBV29-1 with TRBJ2-4; tentative D gene TRBD1, with 5 bases matching. The TCR originated in a male donor with ankylosing spondylitis or in good health (not recorded which). The sequenced DNA: TGCAGCGTTGAAGATCAAGACAGCTTAGCCAAAAACATTCAGTACTTC. Its amino acids are CSVEDQDSLAKNIQYF.